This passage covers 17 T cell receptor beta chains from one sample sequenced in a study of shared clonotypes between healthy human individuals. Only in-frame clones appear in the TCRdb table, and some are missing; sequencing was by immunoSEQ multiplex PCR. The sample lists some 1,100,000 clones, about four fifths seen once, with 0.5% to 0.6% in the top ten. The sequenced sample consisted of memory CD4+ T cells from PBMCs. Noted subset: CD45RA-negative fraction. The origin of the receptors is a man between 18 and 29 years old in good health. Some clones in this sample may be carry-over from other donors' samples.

DNA of the CDR3: TGTGCCAGCAGTTTCGGGACCGACACCGGGGAGCTGTTTTTT. Translated, it gives CASSFGTDTGELFF. The rearrangement links TRBV28 to TRBJ2-2; the D gene could be TRBD1 or TRBD2 (5 bases each). Trimming stripped 3 bases from V and 3 bases from J, with 8 bases between. The V gene's germline CDR1 is MDHEN and CDR2 SYDVKM. The CDR3 sequence is 14 residues long. The variable domain in full, completed from reference TRBV28 and TRBJ2-2, reads DVKVTQSSRYLVKRTGEKVFLECVQDMDHENMFWYRQDPGLGLRLIYFSYDVKMKEKGDIPEGYSVSREKKERFSLILESASTNQTSMYLCASSFGTDTGELFFGEGSRLTVL.

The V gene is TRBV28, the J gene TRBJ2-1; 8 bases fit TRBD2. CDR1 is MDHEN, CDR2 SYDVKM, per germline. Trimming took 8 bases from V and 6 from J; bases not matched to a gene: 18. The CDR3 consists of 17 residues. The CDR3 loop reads CASGPLTGTRGFNEQFF. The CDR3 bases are TGTGCCAGCGGACCCCTGACCGGGACTAGGGGATTCAATGAGCAGTTCTTC. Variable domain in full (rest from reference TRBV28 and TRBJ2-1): DVKVTQSSRYLVKRTGEKVFLECVQDMDHENMFWYRQDPGLGLRLIYFSYDVKMKEKGDIPEGYSVSREKKERFSLILESASTNQTSMYLCASGPLTGTRGFNEQFFGPGTRLTVL.

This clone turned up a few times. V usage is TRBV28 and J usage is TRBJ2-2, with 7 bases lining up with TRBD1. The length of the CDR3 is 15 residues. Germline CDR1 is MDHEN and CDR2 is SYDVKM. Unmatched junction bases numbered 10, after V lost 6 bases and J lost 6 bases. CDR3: CASSKPQGVAGELFF. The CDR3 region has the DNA TGTGCCAGCAGCAAACCCCAGGGGGTTGCCGGGGAGCTGTTTTTT.

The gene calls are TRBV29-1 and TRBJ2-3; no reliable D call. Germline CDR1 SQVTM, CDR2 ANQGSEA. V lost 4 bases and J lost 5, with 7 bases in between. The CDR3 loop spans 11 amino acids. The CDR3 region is CSVAVGDTQYF. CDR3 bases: TGCAGCGTTGCTGTGGGAGATACGCAGTATTTT.

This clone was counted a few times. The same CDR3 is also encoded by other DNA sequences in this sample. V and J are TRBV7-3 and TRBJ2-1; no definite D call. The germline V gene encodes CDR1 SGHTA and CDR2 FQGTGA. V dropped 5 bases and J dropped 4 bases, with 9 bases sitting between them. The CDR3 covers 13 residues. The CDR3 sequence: CASSRPGYNEQFF. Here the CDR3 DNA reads TGTGCCAGCAGCCGGCCCGGATACAATGAGCAGTTCTTC. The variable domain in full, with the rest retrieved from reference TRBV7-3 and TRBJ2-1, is GAGVSQTPSNKVTEKGKYVELRCDPISGHTALYWYRQSLGQGPEFLIYFQGTGAADDSGLPNDRFFAVRPEGSVSTLKIQRTERGDSAVYLCASSRPGYNEQFFGPGTRLTVL.

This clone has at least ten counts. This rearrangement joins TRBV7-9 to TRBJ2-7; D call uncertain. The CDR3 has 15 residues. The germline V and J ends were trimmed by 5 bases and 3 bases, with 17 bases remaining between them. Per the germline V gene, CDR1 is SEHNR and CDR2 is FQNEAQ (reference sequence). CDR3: CASSERATLSYEQYF. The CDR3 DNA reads TGTGCCAGCAGCGAAAGGGCGACACTTAGCTACGAGCAGTACTTC. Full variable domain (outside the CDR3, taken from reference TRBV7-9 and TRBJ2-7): DTGVSQNPRHKITKRGQNVTFRCDPISEHNRLYWYRQTLGQGPEFLTYFQNEAQLEKSRLLSDRFSAERPKGSFSTLEIQRTEQGDSAMYLCASSERATLSYEQYFGPGTRLTVT.

The CDR3 loop is CASSSGQGGGYTF. CDR3 coding DNA: TGTGCCAGCAGTTCGGGACAGGGAGGCGGCTACACCTTC. This rearrangement joins TRBV6-4 to TRBJ1-2; 9 nucleotides match TRBD1. Germline CDR1 and CDR2: MRHNA and SNTAGT. This CDR3 has 13 residues. Trimming at V came to 5 bases and at J to 8 bases, leaving 6 bases not matched to a gene.

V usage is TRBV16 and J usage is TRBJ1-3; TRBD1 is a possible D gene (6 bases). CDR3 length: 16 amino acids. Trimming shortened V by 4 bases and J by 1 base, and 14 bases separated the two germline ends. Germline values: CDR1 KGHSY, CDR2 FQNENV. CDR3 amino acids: CASSPTRGGSGNTIYF. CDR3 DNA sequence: TGTGCCAGCAGCCCCACGAGAGGGGGGTCTGGAAACACCATATATTTT.

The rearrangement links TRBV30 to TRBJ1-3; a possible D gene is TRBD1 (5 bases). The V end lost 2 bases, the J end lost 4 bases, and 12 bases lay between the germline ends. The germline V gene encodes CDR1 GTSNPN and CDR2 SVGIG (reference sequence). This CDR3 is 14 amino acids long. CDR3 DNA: TGTGCCTGGAGTCCCGGGACGTCCGGAAACACCATATATTTT. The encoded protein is CAWSPGTSGNTIYF.

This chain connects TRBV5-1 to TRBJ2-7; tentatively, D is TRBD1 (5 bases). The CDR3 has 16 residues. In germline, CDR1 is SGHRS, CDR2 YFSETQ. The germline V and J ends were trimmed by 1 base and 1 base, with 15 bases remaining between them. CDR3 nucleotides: TGCGCCAGCAGCTTGAATGTAGGGGCAGGGTCCTACGAGCAGTACTTC. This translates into CASSLNVGAGSYEQYF.

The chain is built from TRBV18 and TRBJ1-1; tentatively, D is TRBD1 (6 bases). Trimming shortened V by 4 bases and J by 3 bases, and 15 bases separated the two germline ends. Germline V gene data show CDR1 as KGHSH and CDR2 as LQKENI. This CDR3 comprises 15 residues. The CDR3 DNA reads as TGTGCCAGCTCACGCCAACAGGGATTGGACACTGAAGCTTTCTTT. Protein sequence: CASSRQQGLDTEAFF. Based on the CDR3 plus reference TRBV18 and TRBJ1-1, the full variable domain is NAGVMQNPRHLVRRRGQEARLRCSPMKGHSHVYWYRQLPEEGLKFMVYLQKENIIDESGMPKERFSAEFPKEGPSILRIQQVVRGDSAAYFCASSRQQGLDTEAFFGQGTRLTVV.

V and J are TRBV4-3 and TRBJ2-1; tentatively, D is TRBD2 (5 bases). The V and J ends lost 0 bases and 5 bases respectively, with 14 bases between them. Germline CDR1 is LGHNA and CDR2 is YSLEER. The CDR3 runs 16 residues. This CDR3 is CASSQDSFEGNNEQFF. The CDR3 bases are TGCGCCAGCAGCCAAGACTCGTTTGAGGGAAACAATGAGCAGTTCTTC.

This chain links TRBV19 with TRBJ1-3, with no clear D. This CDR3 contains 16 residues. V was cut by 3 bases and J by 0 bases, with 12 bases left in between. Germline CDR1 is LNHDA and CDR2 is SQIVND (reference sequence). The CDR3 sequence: CASSIGGISSGNTIYF. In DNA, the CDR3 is TGTGCCAGTAGTATTGGTGGAATCAGCTCTGGAAACACCATATATTTT.

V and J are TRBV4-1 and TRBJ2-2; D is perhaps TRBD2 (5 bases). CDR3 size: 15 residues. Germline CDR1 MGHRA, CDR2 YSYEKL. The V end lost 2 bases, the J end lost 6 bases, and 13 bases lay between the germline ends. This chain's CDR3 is CASSQYLGGPGELFF. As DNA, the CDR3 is TGCGCCAGCAGCCAATACCTCGGAGGTCCCGGGGAGCTGTTTTTT.

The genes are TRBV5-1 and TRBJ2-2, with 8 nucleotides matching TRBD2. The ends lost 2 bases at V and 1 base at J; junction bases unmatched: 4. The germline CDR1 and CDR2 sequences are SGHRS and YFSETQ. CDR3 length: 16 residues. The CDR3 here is CASSLLAARNTGELFF. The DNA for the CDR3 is TGCGCCAGCAGCTTACTAGCGGCAAGGAACACCGGGGAGCTGTTTTTT.

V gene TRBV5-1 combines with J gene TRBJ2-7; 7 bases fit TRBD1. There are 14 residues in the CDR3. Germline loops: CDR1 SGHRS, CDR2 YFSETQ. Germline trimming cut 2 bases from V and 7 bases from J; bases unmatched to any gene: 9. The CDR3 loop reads CASSLRQGGLEQYF. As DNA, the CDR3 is TGCGCCAGCAGCTTAAGACAGGGTGGCCTAGAGCAGTACTTC.

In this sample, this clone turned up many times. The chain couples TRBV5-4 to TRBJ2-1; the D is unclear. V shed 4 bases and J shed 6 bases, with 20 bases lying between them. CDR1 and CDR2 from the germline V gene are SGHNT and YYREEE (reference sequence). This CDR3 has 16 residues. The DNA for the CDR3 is TGTGCCAGCAGCCTCCCCCTGGCGCTCTCGGGCAATGAGCAGTTCTTC. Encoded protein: CASSLPLALSGNEQFF. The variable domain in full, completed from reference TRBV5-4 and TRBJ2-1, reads ETGVTQSPTHLIKTRGQQVTLRCSSQSGHNTVSWYQQALGQGPQFIFQYYREEENGRGNFPPRFSGLQFPNYSSELNVNALELDDSALYLCASSLPLALSGNEQFFGPGTRLTVL.